These T cell receptor beta chains were read from a single sample in a study of T cell therapy after organ transplantation. Profiling relied on immunoSEQ multiplex PCR, and the TCRdb table lists in-frame clones only, not all of them. The profile covers fewer than 25,000 clones, with around 82% appearing a single time and about 8.7% taken by the ten largest. Their cognate antigens are unknown. The material was CD8+ T cells from blood, obtained after autologous CMV-specific T cell therapy. Source of these receptors: a human patient who had received a solid organ transplant and had CMV disease. Some of the T cells might come from the graft donor. Both conserved end residues are part of each CDR3. Fields, in order: J gene, V gene, D gene, clone size, CDR3 DNA, CDR3 protein. A D gene is named only where the DNA matches it firmly. Clone size appears in some rows only: once, few, many, or a class for an expanded clone.

J gene: TRBJ2-2
V gene: TRBV29-1
D gene: .
clone size: .
CDR3 DNA: TGCAGCGTTGGGAGGCCCGTAAGTGGGGAGCTGTTTTTT
CDR3 protein: CSVGRPVSGELFF

J gene: TRBJ1-1
V gene: TRBV19
D gene: .
clone size: .
CDR3 DNA: TGTGCCAGTAAACCTCCGCCCAGGGGACTTAACACTGAAGCTTTCTTT
CDR3 protein: CASKPPPRGLNTEAFF

J gene: TRBJ2-1
V gene: TRBV9
D gene: .
clone size: .
CDR3 DNA: TGTGCCAGCAGCGGGACCATCCTGACCAATGAGCAGTTCTTC
CDR3 protein: CASSGTILTNEQFF

J gene: TRBJ1-1
V gene: TRBV25-1
D gene: .
clone size: .
CDR3 DNA: TGTGCCAGCAGCCCCGTGGAAATCGCTAACACTGAAGCTTTCTTT
CDR3 protein: CASSPVEIANTEAFF

J gene: TRBJ1-1
V gene: TRBV12-5
D gene: TRBD1
clone size: .
CDR3 DNA: TGTGCTAGTGGTTTGCCAGGGACAGGGGACACTGAAGCTTTCTTT
CDR3 protein: CASGLPGTGDTEAFF

J gene: TRBJ2-5
V gene: TRBV27
D gene: TRBD1
clone size: .
CDR3 DNA: TGTGCCAGCGGCCCATACAGGGGGCTGAAAGAGACCCAGTACTTC
CDR3 protein: CASGPYRGLKETQYF

J gene: TRBJ2-1
V gene: TRBV6-4
D gene: TRBD1
clone size: .
CDR3 DNA: TGTGCCAGCAGTGACTCGACAGGGGGCAATGAGCAGTTCTTC
CDR3 protein: CASSDSTGGNEQFF

J gene: TRBJ2-2
V gene: TRBV10-3
D gene: .
clone size: .
CDR3 DNA: TGTGCCATCAGTGACGGGGGGCTGGGCACCGGGGAGCTGTTTTTT
CDR3 protein: CAISDGGLGTGELFF

J gene: TRBJ1-5
V gene: TRBV6-5
D gene: TRBD1
clone size: .
CDR3 DNA: TGTGCCAGCAGTTATGGGACAGGGGGCAATCAGCCCCAGCATTTT
CDR3 protein: CASSYGTGGNQPQHF

J gene: TRBJ1-1
V gene: TRBV7-6
D gene: .
clone size: once
CDR3 DNA: TGTGCCAGCAGCTTAGCTTCTAGACGAGACACTGAAGCTTTCTTT
CDR3 protein: CASSLASRRDTEAFF

J gene: TRBJ2-5
V gene: TRBV2
D gene: .
clone size: .
CDR3 DNA: TGTGCCAGCAGTCCCCACATACGCGAGGCCGAGACCCAGTACTTC
CDR3 protein: CASSPHIREAETQYF

J gene: TRBJ2-7
V gene: TRBV5-6
D gene: .
clone size: .
CDR3 DNA: TGTGCCAGCAGCTTGTTTCAGGAGCAGTACTTC
CDR3 protein: CASSLFQEQYF

J gene: TRBJ1-1
V gene: TRBV5-4
D gene: .
clone size: .
CDR3 DNA: TGTGCCAGCAGCTTGATCGGGAGTACGAACACTGAAGCTTTCTTT
CDR3 protein: CASSLIGSTNTEAFF

J gene: TRBJ2-7
V gene: TRBV5-1
D gene: TRBD2
clone size: .
CDR3 DNA: TGCGCCAGCAGCTTGTCGGCTAGCGGGAGGGCCAGGTACGAGCAGTACTTC
CDR3 protein: CASSLSASGRARYEQYF

J gene: TRBJ2-1
V gene: TRBV6-5
D gene: TRBD2
clone size: .
CDR3 DNA: TGTGCCAGCAGTTACACTAGCGGGAGCTATGAGCAGTTCTTC
CDR3 protein: CASSYTSGSYEQFF

J gene: TRBJ1-1
V gene: TRBV6-5
D gene: .
clone size: .
CDR3 DNA: TGTGCCAGCAGTTATGGGGGCACTGAAGCTTTCTTT
CDR3 protein: CASSYGGTEAFF

J gene: TRBJ2-1
V gene: TRBV27
D gene: .
clone size: once
CDR3 DNA: TGTGCCAGCAGCCCGGACAGCTGGGAGCAGTTCTTC
CDR3 protein: CASSPDSWEQFF

J gene: TRBJ2-3
V gene: TRBV27
D gene: TRBD2
clone size: once
CDR3 DNA: TGTGCCAGCAGTTTGGTCGCACCCGGGACTAGCGAGACAGATACGCAGTATTTT
CDR3 protein: CASSLVAPGTSETDTQYF

J gene: TRBJ1-2
V gene: TRBV9
D gene: .
clone size: .
CDR3 DNA: TGTGCCAGCAGCGCGGCAATGAGGGGCGTCAACTATGGCTACACCTTC
CDR3 protein: CASSAAMRGVNYGYTF

J gene: TRBJ2-7
V gene: TRBV19
D gene: .
clone size: .
CDR3 DNA: TGTGCCAGTAGTATAGGGACGGGCGACTACGAGCAGTACTTC
CDR3 protein: CASSIGTGDYEQYF

J gene: TRBJ2-7
V gene: TRBV27
D gene: .
clone size: .
CDR3 DNA: TGTGCCAGCAGTTTATTATCTGGGCAGGGTAGCCACGAGCAGTACTTC
CDR3 protein: CASSLLSGQGSHEQYF

J gene: TRBJ2-1
V gene: TRBV29-1
D gene: TRBD1
clone size: medium-sized
CDR3 DNA: TGCAGCGTTGAAGGGACAGGGGGATATGAGCAGTTCTTC
CDR3 protein: CSVEGTGGYEQFF

J gene: TRBJ1-1
V gene: TRBV6-5
D gene: .
clone size: once
CDR3 DNA: TGTGCCAGCCGGGGGGGGAACACTGAAGCTTTCTTT
CDR3 protein: CASRGGNTEAFF

J gene: TRBJ1-3
V gene: TRBV13
D gene: .
clone size: .
CDR3 DNA: TGTGCCAGCAGCCCCTGGGCCGAATCCGATGGCACCATATATTTT
CDR3 protein: CASSPWAESDGTIYF

J gene: TRBJ1-3
V gene: TRBV9
D gene: .
clone size: .
CDR3 DNA: TGTGCCAGCAGCCTGGGAGGAAACACCATATATTTT
CDR3 protein: CASSLGGNTIYF

J gene: TRBJ1-1
V gene: TRBV7-3
D gene: .
clone size: .
CDR3 DNA: TGTGCCAGCAGCTTAATAGGCCCCGGCGGGAACACTGAAGCTTTCTTT
CDR3 protein: CASSLIGPGGNTEAFF

J gene: TRBJ2-1
V gene: TRBV6-5
D gene: .
clone size: .
CDR3 DNA: TGTGCCAGCAGTTACTCGGACAGTAACTACAATGAGCAGTTCTTC
CDR3 protein: CASSYSDSNYNEQFF

J gene: TRBJ2-7
V gene: TRBV5-1
D gene: .
clone size: .
CDR3 DNA: TGCGCCAGCAGCTTGGTGCAGAGATCCTACGAGCAGTACTTC
CDR3 protein: CASSLVQRSYEQYF

J gene: TRBJ2-1
V gene: TRBV19
D gene: TRBD2
clone size: once
CDR3 DNA: TGTGCCAGTAGCTTAGCGGGAGCCGGGTACAATGAGCAGTTCTTC
CDR3 protein: CASSLAGAGYNEQFF

J gene: TRBJ2-1
V gene: TRBV6-5
D gene: TRBD1
clone size: .
CDR3 DNA: TGTGCCACCCAATCAGACAGGGCATGGGGCAATGAGCAGTTCTTC
CDR3 protein: CATQSDRAWGNEQFF

J gene: TRBJ1-2
V gene: TRBV27
D gene: .
clone size: .
CDR3 DNA: TGTGCCAGCAGTTTAAACAGCGAGGGCAACTATGGCTACACCTTC
CDR3 protein: CASSLNSEGNYGYTF

J gene: TRBJ1-4
V gene: TRBV15
D gene: .
clone size: .
CDR3 DNA: TGTGCCACCAGCAGAGAGGGAGGGGGGGCTAAACTGTTTTTT
CDR3 protein: CATSREGGGAKLFF

J gene: TRBJ1-1
V gene: TRBV6-1
D gene: TRBD1
clone size: .
CDR3 DNA: TGTGCCAGCAGTGAAAGACAGGGGGGCAACACTGAAGCTTTCTTT
CDR3 protein: CASSERQGGNTEAFF

J gene: TRBJ1-2
V gene: TRBV5-1
D gene: .
clone size: .
CDR3 DNA: TGCGCCAGCAGCTGGACCGGGACGATATATGGCTACACCTTC
CDR3 protein: CASSWTGTIYGYTF

J gene: TRBJ2-7
V gene: TRBV19
D gene: TRBD2
clone size: .
CDR3 DNA: TGTGCCAGTAGGGGAGGGGCCGGGGAGAACAACTTC
CDR3 protein: CASRGGAGENNF

J gene: TRBJ1-2
V gene: TRBV6-1
D gene: .
clone size: .
CDR3 DNA: TGTGCCAGCATCCGAGACAGCTATGGCTACACCTTC
CDR3 protein: CASIRDSYGYTF

J gene: TRBJ2-1
V gene: TRBV11-2
D gene: TRBD2
clone size: .
CDR3 DNA: TGTGCCAGCAGCTTATACGTGGCGGGAGGGCCGGGCTCCTACAATGAGCAGTTCTTC
CDR3 protein: CASSLYVAGGPGSYNEQFF